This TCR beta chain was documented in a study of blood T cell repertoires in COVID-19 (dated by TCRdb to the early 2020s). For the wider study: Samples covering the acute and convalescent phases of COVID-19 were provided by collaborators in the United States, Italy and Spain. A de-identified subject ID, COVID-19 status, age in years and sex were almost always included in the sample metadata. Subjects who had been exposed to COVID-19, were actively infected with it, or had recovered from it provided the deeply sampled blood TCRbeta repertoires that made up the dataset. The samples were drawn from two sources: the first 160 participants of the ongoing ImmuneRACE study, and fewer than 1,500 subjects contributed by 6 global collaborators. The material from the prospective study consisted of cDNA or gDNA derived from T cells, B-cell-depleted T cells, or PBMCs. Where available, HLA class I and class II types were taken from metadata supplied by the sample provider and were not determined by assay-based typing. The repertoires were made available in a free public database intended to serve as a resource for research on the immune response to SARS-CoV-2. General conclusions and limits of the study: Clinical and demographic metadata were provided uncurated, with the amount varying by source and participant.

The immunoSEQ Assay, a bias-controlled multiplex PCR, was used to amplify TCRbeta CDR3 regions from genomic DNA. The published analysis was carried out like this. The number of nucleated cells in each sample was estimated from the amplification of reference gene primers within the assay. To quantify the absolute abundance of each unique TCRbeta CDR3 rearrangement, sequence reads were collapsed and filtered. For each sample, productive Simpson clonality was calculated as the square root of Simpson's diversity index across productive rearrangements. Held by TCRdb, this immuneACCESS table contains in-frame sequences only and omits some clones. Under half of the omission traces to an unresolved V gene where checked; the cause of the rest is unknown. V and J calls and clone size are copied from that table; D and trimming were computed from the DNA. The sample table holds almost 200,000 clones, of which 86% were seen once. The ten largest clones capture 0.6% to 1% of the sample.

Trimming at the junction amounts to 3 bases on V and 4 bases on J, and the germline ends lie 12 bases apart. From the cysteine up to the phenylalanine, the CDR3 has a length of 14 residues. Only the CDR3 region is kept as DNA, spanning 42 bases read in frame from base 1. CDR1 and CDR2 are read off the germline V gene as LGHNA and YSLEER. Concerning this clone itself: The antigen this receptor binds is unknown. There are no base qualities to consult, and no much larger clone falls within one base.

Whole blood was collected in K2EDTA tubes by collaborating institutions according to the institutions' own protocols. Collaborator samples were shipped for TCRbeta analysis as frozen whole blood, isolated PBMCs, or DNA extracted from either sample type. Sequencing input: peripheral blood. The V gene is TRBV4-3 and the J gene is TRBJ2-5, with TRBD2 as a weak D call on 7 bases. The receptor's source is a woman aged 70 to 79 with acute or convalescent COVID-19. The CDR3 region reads CASSHNREGETQYF. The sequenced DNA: TGCGCCAGCAGCCATAACAGGGAGGGAGAGACCCAGTACTTC.